There are a few counts of the clone carrying this TCR beta chain. Participants with hyperthyroidism, aged 18 to 65, were newly diagnosed with under 2 months' duration. This sample was included in a study of Graves' ophthalmopathy and Graves' hyperthyroidism. Turning to the study itself: Hyperthyroidism showing no ophthalmopathy within 18 months of follow-up was stable.

Amplification of TCR beta CDR3 regions used RNA transcripts. HTBI primers were used in a first-round RT-PCR, which preceded a second-round multiplex PCR. Using its own MiXCR run on the multiplex PCR reads, TCRdb lists one record per CDR3 protein. The table records around 1.1 million distinct CDR3 sequences, less than 45% of them present only once. The germline V gene encodes CDR1 SEHNR and CDR2 FQNEAQ (reference sequence). The length of the CDR3 is 16 residues. The V and J ends lost 5 bases and 2 bases, in that order; junction bases with no gene match: 12. Sequenced input: peripheral blood or thyroid tissue (not recorded which). The rearrangement links TRBV7-9 to TRBJ2-7; 7 bases match TRBD1. The TCR comes from an adult man with Graves' hyperthyroidism. The CDR3 sequence: CASSPLQGRRTYEQYF. The CDR3 nucleotides are TGTGCCAGCAGCCCCCTACAGGGGCGGAGGACCTACGAGCAGTACTTC.